This note documents a single TCR beta chain sequence. Everyone who took part was roughly 18 to 89 years old, and they came from about 25 US areas. Researchers sorted participants into cohorts using their self-reported clinical history. Donors in Cohort 3 counted as recovered after two negative PCRs, clearance, or symptom resolution. This sample was taken from a study of blood T cell repertoires in COVID-19. Looking at the study overall: COVID-19 samples collected from the United States, Italy and Spain covered acute and convalescent phases.

CDR3 length: 18 amino acids. Germline-derived CDR1 and CDR2 are MNHEY and SVGEGT. V was pared by 2 bases and J by 1 base, with 20 bases between. The table came from immunoSEQ multiplex PCR; TCRdb's copy has only in-frame clones and leaves some out. The sample includes roughly 300,000 clones, roughly nine tenths of them seen just once. Sequenced: PBMCs or T cells enriched from blood (not recorded which). This sequence originates from a woman in her 30s who had recovered from COVID-19. This chain connects TRBV6-2 or TRBV6-3 to TRBJ1-1, with D possibly matching TRBD1 (5 bases). The chain's CDR3 is CASSYPYYSTAGNTEAFF. The CDR3, as DNA: TGTGCCAGCAGTTACCCCTACTATTCGACAGCGGGGAACACTGAAGCTTTCTTT.